The 13 T cell receptor beta chains below were found in one sample sequenced in a study of response to subunit inactivated influenza vaccine. TCRdb re-called the RT-PCR reads through MiXCR, storing one row per CDR3 protein. Here the sample spans more than 150,000 distinct CDR3 sequences, around 8.8% being singletons. The sample consisted of non-naive T cells sorted from PBMCs, taken on the day of vaccination. The receptors shown here come from a man between 50 and 59 years old who received an inactivated influenza vaccine.

This clonotype showed up just a few times. The chain is built from TRBV28 and TRBJ2-1; 9 bases agree with TRBD2. There are 17 residues in the CDR3. Germline values: CDR1 MDHEN, CDR2 SYDVKM. J lost 1 base, V lost 6 bases, and 10 bases had no gene match. Here the CDR3 DNA reads TGTGCCAGCAGACCCCGAACCCTAGCGGGGTCCTACAATGAGCAGTTCTTC. Translation: CASRPRTLAGSYNEQFF. Filled out from reference TRBV28 and TRBJ2-1, the complete variable domain reads DVKVTQSSRYLVKRTGEKVFLECVQDMDHENMFWYRQDPGLGLRLIYFSYDVKMKEKGDIPEGYSVSREKKERFSLILESASTNQTSMYLCASRPRTLAGSYNEQFFGPGTRLTVL.

The sample holds a few counts of this clonotype. The V call is TRBV27, the J call TRBJ1-1, with TRBD1 matching 7 bases. The CDR3 runs 11 residues. V was clipped by 6 bases and J by 8 bases; unmatched bases: 3. The germline V gene encodes CDR1 MNHEY and CDR2 SMNVEV (reference sequence). The chain's CDR3 is CASRTGYEAFF. The DNA for the CDR3 is TGTGCCAGCAGGACAGGGTACGAAGCTTTCTTT.

In this sample, this clonotype turned up many times. The chain joins TRBV4-3 to TRBJ2-1; 7 bases align to TRBD1. V was clipped by 1 base and J by 9 bases; unmatched bases: 9. From germline, CDR1 is LGHNA and CDR2 YSLEER. The CDR3 extends over 15 amino acids. The CDR3 nucleotides are TGCGCCAGCAGCCAAGCTAACAGGGGCCGGGCTGAGCAGTTCTTC. Its translation is CASSQANRGRAEQFF.

The chain carries TRBV5-1 and TRBJ1-6; D unresolved. There are 15 residues in the CDR3. The V and J ends lost 0 bases and 5 bases respectively, with 9 bases between them. The V gene's germline CDR1 is SGHRS and CDR2 YFSETQ. In nucleotides, the CDR3 is TGCGCCAGCAGCTTGGGGGGAGGTGATAATTCACCCCTCCACTTT. This sequence encodes CASSLGGGDNSPLHF.

This clonotype came up many times. The V call is TRBV15, the J call TRBJ2-5; 9 nucleotides line up with TRBD2. Trimming at V came to 6 bases and at J to 4 bases, leaving 6 bases not matched to a gene. CDR1 is LNHNV, CDR2 YYDKDF, per germline (reference sequence). The CDR3 totals 14 residues. This CDR3 is CATSGRGGGETQYF. DNA for the CDR3: TGTGCCACCAGTGGGCGGGGGGGAGGAGAGACCCAGTACTTC. Together with reference TRBV15 and TRBJ2-5, the CDR3 gives the full variable domain: DAMVIQNPRYQVTQFGKPVTLSCSQTLNHNVMYWYQQKSSQAPKLLFHYYDKDFNNEADTPDNFQSRRPNTSFCFLDIRSPGLGDTAMYLCATSGRGGGETQYFGPGTRLLVL.

Only a few counts were recorded for this clonotype. The genes are TRBV4-3 and TRBJ2-2, with D uncertain. This CDR3 contains 16 residues. V was shortened by 4 bases and J by 5 bases, with 17 bases between the two germline ends. Germline V gene lookup returns CDR1 LGHNA and CDR2 YSLEER. The DNA of the CDR3 is TGCGCCAGCAGCCCAGCCAGTGGCCTAGGGACCGGGGAGCTGTTTTTT. Amino acids: CASSPASGLGTGELFF.

In this sample, this clonotype turned up a few times. The junction differs from germline at one of its ends, possibly a read error. The V call is TRBV11-1, the J call TRBJ1-3; D may be TRBD1 (5 bases). CDR3 size: 18 residues. From germline, CDR1 is SGHAT and CDR2 FQDESV (reference sequence). This CDR3 is CAGSSNVGTESSGNTIYF. As DNA, the CDR3 is TGTGCCGGCAGCTCGAACGTTGGGACGGAAAGCTCTGGAAACACCATATATTTT.

This clonotype was found once. The chain links TRBV20-1 to TRBJ2-1; 16 nucleotides line up with TRBD2. The CDR3 length is 17 residues. V was clipped by 4 bases and J by 6 bases; unmatched bases: 9. From germline, CDR1 is DFQATT and CDR2 SNEGSKA (reference sequence). CDR3 DNA sequence: TGCAGTGCTACCGGGACTAGCGGGAGGGGGGCGGTCAATGAGCAGTTCTTC. It translates to CSATGTSGRGAVNEQFF.

Only a few counts were recorded for this clonotype. The chain has TRBV18 and TRBJ2-1; TRBD1 agrees at 9 bases. This CDR3 comprises 16 residues. The germline V gene encodes CDR1 KGHSH and CDR2 LQKENI. Trimming removed 5 bases from V and 5 bases from J; junction bases left unmatched: 10. CDR3 bases: TGTGCCAGCTCATCCGGACAGGGGAGGAGGAACAATGAGCAGTTCTTC. It yields the protein CASSSGQGRRNNEQFF.

This chain links TRBV7-7 with TRBJ1-5; D may be TRBD1 (5 bases). Germline V gene data show CDR1 as SSHAT and CDR2 as FNYEAQ (reference sequence). The CDR3 is made up of 17 amino acids. Trimming stripped 3 bases from V and 0 bases from J, with 15 bases between. Written as DNA, the CDR3 is TGTGCCAGCAGCTTCCAGGGTCCGGCCTTTAGCAATCAGCCCCAGCATTTT. This translates into CASSFQGPAFSNQPQHF.

The chain couples TRBV29-1 to TRBJ2-3; D not resolved. The CDR3 extends over 11 amino acids. Germline V gives CDR1 SQVTM, CDR2 ANQGSEA. The CDR3 DNA is TGCCTTTGTAGGAACACAGATACGCAGTATTTT. Protein: CLCRNTDTQYF.

This clonotype occurred a few times. This chain joins TRBV7-8 and TRBJ2-7, with D perhaps given as TRBD1 or TRBD2 (5 bases each). This CDR3 region has 17 residues. CDR1 and CDR2 from the germline V gene are SGHVS and FQNEAQ. V gave up 5 bases and J gave up 0 bases, with 20 bases separating them. CDR3 nucleotides: TGTGCCAGCAGCCAATCCCGTTCCGGGGCCTACTCCTACGAGCAGTACTTC. Translation gives CASSQSRSGAYSYEQYF.

This clonotype appeared many times. The chain joins TRBV11-2 to TRBJ2-4; 9 bases are a match to TRBD2. Germline assignment: CDR1 SGHAT and CDR2 FQNNGV. J was trimmed by 0 bases and V by 3 bases; bases with no gene match: 18. The CDR3 runs 21 residues. The CDR3 region is CASSFNGGLAGTTAAKNIQYF. The CDR3 DNA reads TGTGCCAGCAGCTTTAATGGCGGGCTAGCGGGGACTACGGCAGCCAAAAACATTCAGTACTTC.